Listed below are T cell receptor beta chains from one sample, sequenced in a study of T cell repertoires in cytomegalovirus infection. TCRdb ran MiXCR on the reads and lists one entry per CDR3 protein. Among some 300,000 distinct CDR3 sequences listed, roughly a tenth were seen once. Sequenced sample: PBMCs. The receptors come from a human donor in good health (CMV status not recorded). Some clones in this sample may be carry-over from other donors' samples. The CDR3 runs from the conserved cysteine through the conserved F or W. The D gene is left open where the match is weak. Clone size, where shown, is once, few, many, or a class for clones that have expanded.

D: TRBD2
V: TRBV20-1
J: TRBJ2-3
size: few
DNA: TGCAGTGTCCCCGGGACTAGCGGGGGCGCAGATACGCAGTATTTT
CDR3: CSVPGTSGGADTQYF

D: .
V: TRBV7-6
J: TRBJ1-2
size: many
DNA: TGTGCCAGCAGCCCCTCTCAAGCTAACTATGGCTACACCTTC
CDR3: CASSPSQANYGYTF

D: .
V: TRBV29-1
J: TRBJ1-2
size: many
DNA: TGCAGCGTTGAAGATGGTGACAGTTATGGCTACACCTTC
CDR3: CSVEDGDSYGYTF

D: .
V: TRBV7-9
J: TRBJ2-2
size: many
DNA: TGTGCCAGCAGCCCCGAGATCAACACCGGGGAGCTGTTTTTT
CDR3: CASSPEINTGELFF

D: .
V: TRBV14
J: TRBJ1-1
size: many
DNA: TGTGCCAGCAGCCAAACTGACAACACTGAAGCTTTCTTT
CDR3: CASSQTDNTEAFF

D: TRBD1
V: TRBV20-1
J: TRBJ1-2
size: .
DNA: TGCAGTGGGGACAGTGGCTATGGCTACACCTTC
CDR3: CSGDSGYGYTF

D: .
V: TRBV2
J: TRBJ1-4
size: many
DNA: TGTGCCAGCCGCAGAGGTGAAAAACTGTTTTTT
CDR3: CASRRGEKLFF

D: .
V: TRBV29-1
J: TRBJ1-2
size: many
DNA: TGCAGCGTTGAGGACACTTCTAACTATGGCTACACCTTC
CDR3: CSVEDTSNYGYTF

D: .
V: TRBV29-1
J: TRBJ1-2
size: many
DNA: TGCAGCGCCCATTCCGTGGCCCGCTATGGCTACACCTTC
CDR3: CSAHSVARYGYTF

D: TRBD1
V: TRBV20-1
J: TRBJ2-3
size: few
DNA: TGCAGTGCTAGACCACACGGGACAGGGGGGACAGATACGCAGTATTTT
CDR3: CSARPHGTGGTDTQYF

D: TRBD1
V: TRBV20-1
J: TRBJ1-1
size: many
DNA: TGCAGTGCCACCGAGGGGGCGGACACTGAAGCTTTCTTT
CDR3: CSATEGADTEAFF

D: .
V: TRBV12-3/TRBV12-4
J: TRBJ2-7
size: few
DNA: TGTGCCAGCAGTTTACTCCAGCGGCAGTACTTC
CDR3: CASSLLQRQYF

D: .
V: TRBV6-2/TRBV6-3
J: TRBJ1-2
size: many
DNA: TGTGCCAGCAGTTACGCACTAGGAGGCTACACCTTC
CDR3: CASSYALGGYTF

D: TRBD2
V: TRBV6-5
J: TRBJ2-2
size: many
DNA: TGTGCCAGCAGCACCGGACTAGCGGGCGGCACCGGGGAGCTGTTTTTT
CDR3: CASSTGLAGGTGELFF

D: TRBD2
V: TRBV20-1
J: TRBJ2-3
size: .
DNA: TGCAGTGCTCCACACCAGCGGGGGGGCTTGTCAGATACGCAGTATTTT
CDR3: CSAPHQRGGLSDTQYF

D: TRBD1
V: TRBV12-3/TRBV12-4
J: TRBJ1-5
size: many
DNA: TGTGCCAGCAGCCCAGACAGGGAGAATAGCAATCAGCCCCAGCATTTT
CDR3: CASSPDRENSNQPQHF

D: .
V: TRBV5-8
J: TRBJ2-5
size: many
DNA: TGTGCCAGCAGCCACCATTCCGGGACGGATCAAGAGACCCAGTACTTC
CDR3: CASSHHSGTDQETQYF

D: .
V: TRBV7-2
J: TRBJ2-7
size: many
DNA: TGTGCCAGCAGCTTAGCGGGGCACTTTTCTAGCTCCTACGAGCAGTACTTC
CDR3: CASSLAGHFSSSYEQYF

D: TRBD2
V: TRBV7-6
J: TRBJ2-5
size: many
DNA: TGTGCCAGCAGCTGGACTAGCGGTCAAGAGACCCAGTACTTC
CDR3: CASSWTSGQETQYF

D: .
V: TRBV12-3/TRBV12-4
J: TRBJ2-7
size: many
DNA: TGTGCCAGCAGTTTAACCTCGGTGCTGGGGCAGTACTTC
CDR3: CASSLTSVLGQYF

D: TRBD1
V: TRBV12-3/TRBV12-4
J: TRBJ1-5
size: few
DNA: TGTGCCAGCAGTTCTGACAGGGGAGGGAGGCCCCAGCATTTT
CDR3: CASSSDRGGRPQHF

D: TRBD2
V: TRBV28
J: TRBJ2-1
size: many
DNA: TGTGCCAGCAGTACCACTAGCGATGAGCAGTTCTTC
CDR3: CASSTTSDEQFF

D: TRBD2
V: TRBV20-1
J: TRBJ2-2
size: .
DNA: TGCAGTGCGAGAGAAGCGGGGGGGCCCGGGGAGCTGTTTTTT
CDR3: CSAREAGGPGELFF

D: .
V: TRBV18
J: TRBJ1-1
size: few
DNA: TGTGCCAGCTCACCTGGATCTGGGAACACTGAAGCTTTCTTT
CDR3: CASSPGSGNTEAFF

D: .
V: TRBV27
J: TRBJ2-4
size: .
DNA: TGTGCCAGCAGTTTCCCCGCGATGAACATTCAGTACTTC
CDR3: CASSFPAMNIQYF

D: TRBD2
V: TRBV28
J: TRBJ2-5
size: many
DNA: TGTGCCAGCAGTTCCTTATCTAGCGGAGTACAAGAGACCCAGTACTTC
CDR3: CASSSLSSGVQETQYF

D: .
V: TRBV20-1
J: TRBJ2-3
size: many
DNA: TGCAGTGCTAGAGAACTTACGGAAGATACGCAGTATTTT
CDR3: CSARELTEDTQYF

D: .
V: TRBV4-1
J: TRBJ2-2
size: many
DNA: TGCGCCAGCAGCCAAGTCATGATCGGGGAGCTGTTTTTT
CDR3: CASSQVMIGELFF